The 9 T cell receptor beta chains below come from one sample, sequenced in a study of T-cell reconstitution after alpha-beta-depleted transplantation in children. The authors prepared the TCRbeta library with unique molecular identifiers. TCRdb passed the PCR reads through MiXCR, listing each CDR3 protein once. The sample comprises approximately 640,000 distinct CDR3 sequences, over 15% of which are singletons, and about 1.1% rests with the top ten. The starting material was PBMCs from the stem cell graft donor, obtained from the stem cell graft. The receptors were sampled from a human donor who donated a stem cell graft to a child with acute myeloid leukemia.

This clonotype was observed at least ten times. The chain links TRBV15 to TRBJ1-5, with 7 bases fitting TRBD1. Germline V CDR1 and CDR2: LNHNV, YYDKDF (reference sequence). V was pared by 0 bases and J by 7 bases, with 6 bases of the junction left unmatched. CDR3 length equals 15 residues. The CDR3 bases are TGTGCCACCAGCAGAGATCCGACAGGGACCCAGCCCCAGCATTTT. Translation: CATSRDPTGTQPQHF. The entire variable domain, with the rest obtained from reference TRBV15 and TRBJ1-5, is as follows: DAMVIQNPRYQVTQFGKPVTLSCSQTLNHNVMYWYQQKSSQAPKLLFHYYDKDFNNEADTPDNFQSRRPNTSFCFLDIRSPGLGDTAMYLCATSRDPTGTQPQHFGDGTRLSIL.

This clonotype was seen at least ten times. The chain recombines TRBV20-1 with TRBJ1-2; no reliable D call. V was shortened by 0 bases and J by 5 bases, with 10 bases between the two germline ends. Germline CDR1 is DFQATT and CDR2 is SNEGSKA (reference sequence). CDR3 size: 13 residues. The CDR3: CSARDARIYGYTF. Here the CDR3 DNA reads TGCAGTGCTAGAGATGCCCGGATATATGGCTACACCTTC.

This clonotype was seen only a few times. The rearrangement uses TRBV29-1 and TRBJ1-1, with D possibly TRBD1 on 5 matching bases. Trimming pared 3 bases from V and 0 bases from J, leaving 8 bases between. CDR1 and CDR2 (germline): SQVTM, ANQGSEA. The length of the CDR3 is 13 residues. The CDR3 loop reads CSVDQGLNTEAFF. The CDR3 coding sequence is TGCAGCGTTGATCAGGGATTGAACACTGAAGCTTTCTTT.

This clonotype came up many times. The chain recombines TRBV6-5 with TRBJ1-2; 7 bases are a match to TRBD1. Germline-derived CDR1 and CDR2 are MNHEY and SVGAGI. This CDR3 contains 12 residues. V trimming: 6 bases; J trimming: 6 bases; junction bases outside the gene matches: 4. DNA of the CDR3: TGTGCCAGCAGCCCCAGGGGGAATGGCTACACCTTC. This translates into CASSPRGNGYTF.

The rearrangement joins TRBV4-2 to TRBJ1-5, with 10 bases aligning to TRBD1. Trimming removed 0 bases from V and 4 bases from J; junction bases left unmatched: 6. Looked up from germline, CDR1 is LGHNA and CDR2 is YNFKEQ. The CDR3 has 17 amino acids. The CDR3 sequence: CASSQDMTGGENQPQHF. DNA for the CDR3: TGTGCCAGCAGCCAAGATATGACAGGGGGCGAGAATCAGCCCCAGCATTTT.

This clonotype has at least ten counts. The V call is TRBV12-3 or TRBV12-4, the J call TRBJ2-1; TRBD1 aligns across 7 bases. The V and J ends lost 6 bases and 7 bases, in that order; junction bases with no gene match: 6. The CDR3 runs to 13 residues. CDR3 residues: CASSPTGSNEQFF. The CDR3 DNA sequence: TGTGCCAGCAGCCCGACAGGGTCAAATGAGCAGTTCTTC.

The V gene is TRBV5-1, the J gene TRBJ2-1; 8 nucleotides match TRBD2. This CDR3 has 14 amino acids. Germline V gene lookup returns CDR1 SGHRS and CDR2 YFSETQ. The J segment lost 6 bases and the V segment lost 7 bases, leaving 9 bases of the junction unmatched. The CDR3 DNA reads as TGCGCCAGCCGGGGGGGACTAGTGCGCAATGAGCAGTTCTTC. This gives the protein CASRGGLVRNEQFF.

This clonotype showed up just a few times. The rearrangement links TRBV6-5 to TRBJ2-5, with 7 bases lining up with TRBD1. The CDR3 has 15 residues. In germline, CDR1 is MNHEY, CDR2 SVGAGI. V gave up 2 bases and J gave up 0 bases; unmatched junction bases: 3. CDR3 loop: CASSYRGQNQETQYF. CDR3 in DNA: TGTGCCAGCAGTTACAGGGGGCAGAACCAAGAGACCCAGTACTTC.

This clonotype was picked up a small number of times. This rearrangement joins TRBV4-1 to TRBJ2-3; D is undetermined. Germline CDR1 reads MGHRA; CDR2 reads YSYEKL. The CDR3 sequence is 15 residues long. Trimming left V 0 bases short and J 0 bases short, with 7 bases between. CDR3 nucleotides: TGCGCCAGCAGCCAAGAGCACACAAGCACAGATACGCAGTATTTT. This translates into CASSQEHTSTDTQYF.